This record looks at one TCR beta chain sequence and its context. These data come from a study of blood T cell repertoires in COVID-19. Overall study context: Collection of acute and convalescent COVID-19 samples took place in the United States, Italy and Spain. Nucleic acid was either cDNA or gDNA, and it came from T cells, B-cell-depleted T cells, or PBMCs.

In the original analysis: Reference gene primers were amplified, and this amplification served to estimate nucleated cell counts. Only in-frame clones appear in the TCRdb table, and some are missing; sequencing was by immunoSEQ multiplex PCR. That table furnishes V, J and clone size, whereas the DNA furnished D and trimming. The repertoire includes approximately 190,000 clones, around 85% of them detected once, and approximately 2.3% sits in the top ten. The CDR3 runs to 15 residues. The germline V gene has CDR1 SEHNR and CDR2 FQNEAQ (reference sequence). V gave up 5 bases and J gave up 2 bases; unmatched junction bases: 6.

The sequenced material came from peripheral blood. This clonotype was obtained from a man in his 70s with active or convalescent COVID-19. This chain connects TRBV7-9 to TRBJ2-3; 8 bases match TRBD2. The DNA of the CDR3 is TGTGCCAGCAGCCAGGGACTAGGAGCCACAGATACGCAGTATTTT. Translation gives CASSQGLGATDTQYF.